These 30 T cell receptor beta chains originate from one sample sequenced in a study of blood T cell repertoires in COVID-19. Assay used: immunoSEQ multiplex PCR; TCRdb lists only in-frame clones, some missing. This repertoire shows about 44,000 clones, under 90% found once; its top ten account for under 45%. Sequenced input: peripheral blood. Source of these receptors: a human donor in a cohort sampled during active COVID-19.

The chain uses TRBV6-5 and TRBJ1-1, with a possible D match to TRBD1 (5 bases). Germline CDR1 and CDR2: MNHEY and SVGAGI. The V gene lost 9 bases and the J gene lost 1 base, with 12 bases spanning the gap. This CDR3 region has 13 residues. This chain's CDR3 is CASRTTANTEAFF. The CDR3 coding sequence is TGTGCCAGTCGCACGACAGCGAACACTGAAGCTTTCTTT.

The chain uses TRBV28 and TRBJ1-1; possibly TRBD1 for D (5 bases). CDR1 MDHEN and CDR2 SYDVKM come from the germline V gene. V lost 2 bases, J lost 3 bases, and 10 bases lay in between. The CDR3 extends over 14 amino acids. In nucleotides, the CDR3 is TGTGCCAGCAGTTTACCGAGACAGCACACTGAAGCTTTCTTT. Translating it yields CASSLPRQHTEAFF.

This sequence joins TRBV4-1 and TRBJ2-1, with D perhaps TRBD1 (5 bases). Germline CDR1 reads MGHRA; CDR2 reads YSYEKL. V was trimmed by 1 base and J by 2 bases, leaving 6 bases between them. The CDR3 is 14 residues long. CDR3 sequence (DNA): TGCGCCAGCAGCCAAGTCAGGGCCTACAATGAGCAGTTCTTC. Translation gives CASSQVRAYNEQFF.

The CDR3 here is CASSKAGNYEQYV. The CDR3 bases are TGTGCCAGCAGTAAGGCAGGGAATTACGAGCAGTACGTC. This chain links TRBV6-5 with TRBJ2-7, with a tentative D call TRBD1 (5 bases). Between the trimmed V and J ends, which lost 5 bases and 4 bases, there was a span of 12 bases. The CDR3 is 13 amino acids. The germline gives CDR1 MNHEY, CDR2 SVGAGI.

In its sample, this clone was seen once. The chain uses TRBV19 and TRBJ1-4; D remains unclear. V shed 6 bases and J shed 5 bases, with 16 bases lying between them. The germline CDR1 and CDR2 sequences are LNHDA and SQIVND (reference sequence). This CDR3 is built from 15 residues. CDR3: CASSQVWQSNEKLFF. For the CDR3, the DNA is TGTGCCAGTAGCCAGGTTTGGCAGAGCAATGAAAAACTGTTTTTT.

The chain carries TRBV5-1 and TRBJ2-6, with TRBD2 as a possible D gene (5 bases). Germline CDR1 and CDR2: SGHRS and YFSETQ. V lost 4 bases to trimming and J lost 4 bases, with 15 bases between them. The CDR3 has 16 amino acids. CDR3 sequence: CASSPILRAGANVLTF. In nucleotides, the CDR3 is TGCGCCAGCAGCCCAATTCTGAGGGCCGGGGCCAACGTCCTGACTTTC.

The CDR3 DNA reads as TGTGCCTGGAGTGGTCAGGTACGCGAGCAGTTCTTC. Amino acids: CAWSGQVREQFF. The chain combines TRBV30 with TRBJ2-1; D is undetermined. Trimming left V 1 base short and J 10 bases short, with 11 bases between. From germline, CDR1 is GTSNPN and CDR2 SVGIG (reference sequence). There are 12 residues in the CDR3.

The V and J genes are TRBV30 and TRBJ1-1; D uncertain. V was trimmed by 3 bases and J by 3 bases, leaving 11 bases between them. This CDR3 is built from 13 residues. The germline CDR1 and CDR2 sequences are GTSNPN and SVGIG (reference sequence). The CDR3 reads CAWSRQEDTEAFF. CDR3 DNA: TGTGCCTGGAGCCGTCAGGAGGACACTGAAGCTTTCTTT. The full variable domain, completed using reference TRBV30 and TRBJ1-1, is SQTIHQWPATLVQPVGSPLSLECTVEGTSNPNLYWYRQAAGRGLQLLFYSVGIGQISSEVPQNLSASRPQDRQFILSSKKLLLSDSGFYLCAWSRQEDTEAFFGQGTRLTVV.

This chain uses TRBV7-2 with TRBJ2-3; TRBD1 might be the D (5 bases). The CDR3 has 16 amino acids. V was shortened by 2 bases and J by 2 bases, with 14 bases between the two germline ends. Germline-derived CDR1 and CDR2 are SGHTA and FQGNSA. The CDR3 is CASSLNSGASTDTQYF. CDR3 DNA: TGTGCCAGCAGCTTAAATAGTGGGGCGTCCACAGATACGCAGTATTTT.

The chain uses TRBV4-2 and TRBJ2-1, with D possibly being TRBD2 (6 bases). This CDR3 has 18 residues. Germline assignment: CDR1 LGHNA and CDR2 YNFKEQ. Trimming removed 1 base at V and 10 bases at J, with 26 bases between. The CDR3 bases are TGTGCCAGCAGCCAAGCCGGACGACTAGGAGGCAGCGGCGACGAGCAGTTCTTC. Protein: CASSQAGRLGGSGDEQFF.

J is TRBJ2-3 and V is TRBV2; 11 bases match TRBD2. There are 17 residues in the CDR3. V trimming: 11 bases; J trimming: 4 bases; junction bases outside the gene matches: 17. In germline, CDR1 is SNHLY, CDR2 FYNNEI. The CDR3 bases are TGTGCCTCAGCCCTTAGCGGGGGGGCTCCTCCCGCAGATACGCAGTATTTT. Protein sequence: CASALSGGAPPADTQYF.

This sequence joins TRBV3-1 (or the pseudogene TRBV3-2) and TRBJ1-6; D is ambiguous. V was cut by 4 bases and J by 6 bases, with 13 bases left in between. The length of the CDR3 is 15 residues. Germline CDR1 reads LGHDT; CDR2 reads YNNKEL (reference sequence). CDR3 region: CASSPPYFPNSPLHF. Written as DNA, the CDR3 is TGTGCCAGCAGCCCCCCATACTTCCCTAATTCACCCCTCCACTTT.

The chain links TRBV15 to TRBJ1-1; no reliable D call. Germline CDR1 LNHNV, CDR2 YYDKDF (reference sequence). The CDR3 runs 14 residues. V dropped 0 bases and J dropped 5 bases, with 10 bases sitting between them. The CDR3 sequence: CATSRDGEATEAFF. The CDR3 nucleotides are TGTGCCACCAGCAGAGATGGGGAGGCGACTGAAGCTTTCTTT.

The V and J genes are TRBV27 and TRBJ2-5, with 9 bases aligning to TRBD1. The J segment lost 4 bases and the V segment lost 1 base, leaving 7 bases of the junction unmatched. CDR1 MNHEY and CDR2 SMNVEV come from the germline V gene (reference sequence). There are 16 residues in the CDR3. CDR3 sequence (DNA): TGTGCCAGCAGTTTATTTGGGACAGGGTCGGGAGAGACCCAGTACTTC. Encoded protein: CASSLFGTGSGETQYF.

The J gene is TRBJ1-5, the V gene TRBV19; TRBD1 is a possible D gene (5 bases). The CDR3 consists of 14 residues. Germline V CDR1 and CDR2: LNHDA, SQIVND (reference sequence). Trimming removed 4 bases from V and 3 bases from J, with 10 bases in between. The CDR3 nucleotides read TGTGCCAGTAGTAGCGTTGGGGCCAATCAGCCCCAGCATTTT. Translating gives CASSSVGANQPQHF.

This clone was recorded once. The chain couples TRBV24-1 to TRBJ1-2, with TRBD1 matching 8 bases. The CDR3 has 13 amino acids. The ends lost 5 bases at V and 6 bases at J; junction bases unmatched: 4. The germline CDR1 and CDR2 sequences are KGHDR and SFDVKD. The CDR3 coding sequence is TGTGCCACCAGTGGGGTGACAGGGGATGGCTACACCTTC. Its protein product is CATSGVTGDGYTF.

This chain joins TRBV18 and TRBJ2-1; a possible D gene is TRBD1 (6 bases). The CDR3 totals 13 residues. Germline CDR1 is KGHSH and CDR2 is LQKENI. V lost 1 base and J lost 7, with 8 bases in between. CDR3 nucleotide sequence: TGTGCCAGCTCACCACATCAGGGGAATGAGCAGTTCTTC. As protein: CASSPHQGNEQFF.

The rearrangement uses TRBV3-1 (or the pseudogene TRBV3-2) and TRBJ2-3; 8 bases agree with TRBD2. Germline V gene data show CDR1 as LGHDT and CDR2 as YNNKEL (reference sequence). With V trimmed by 0 bases and J by 5 bases, 7 bases remained unmatched. The CDR3 has 16 amino acids. CDR3 protein: CASSQEEGLAIDTQYF. The CDR3 DNA follows: TGTGCCAGCAGCCAAGAGGAAGGACTAGCCATAGATACGCAGTATTTT.

V gene TRBV27 combines with J gene TRBJ2-3; D may be TRBD2 (6 bases). Per the germline V gene, CDR1 is MNHEY and CDR2 is SMNVEV (reference sequence). CDR3 length: 15 amino acids. V was cut by 3 bases and J by 7 bases, with 17 bases left in between. The DNA for the CDR3 is TGTGCCAGCAGTTTGGGACTTACTTCCCCATATACGCAGTATTTT. It yields the protein CASSLGLTSPYTQYF.

V gene TRBV29-1 combines with J gene TRBJ2-7; 8 bases map to TRBD1. The J segment lost 4 bases and the V segment lost 3 bases, leaving 8 bases of the junction unmatched. CDR3 length: 14 residues. Germline V gene lookup returns CDR1 SQVTM and CDR2 ANQGSEA. The DNA for the CDR3 is TGCAGCGTTGAGTCCCCAGGGGGCAGGTACGAGCAGTACTTC. This translates into CSVESPGGRYEQYF.

This clone was observed once. This chain uses TRBV7-9 with TRBJ1-5, with D perhaps matching TRBD1 (5 bases). The CDR3 length is 14 residues. V lost 1 base to trimming and J lost 7 bases, with 11 bases between them. Per the germline V gene, CDR1 is SEHNR and CDR2 is FQNEAQ (reference sequence). The CDR3 nucleotides are TGTGCCAGCAGCTTAGAGGCAGGGATGCAGCCCCAGCATTTT. Its translation is CASSLEAGMQPQHF.

The rearrangement joins TRBV5-1 to TRBJ2-1; 9 bases agree with TRBD1. After removal of 4 bases from V and 7 bases from J, the junction contained 6 bases not matched to a gene. There are 14 residues in the CDR3. From germline, CDR1 is SGHRS and CDR2 YFSETQ. The CDR3 loop is CASSGGQGGNEQFF. The CDR3, as DNA: TGCGCCAGCAGCGGGGGACAGGGTGGAAATGAGCAGTTCTTC.

This chain joins TRBV27 and TRBJ2-3, with 8 bases matching TRBD2. CDR1 and CDR2 (germline): MNHEY, SMNVEV (reference sequence). The junction had 6 bases not matched to a gene; V was cut back by 1 base and J by 0 bases. The CDR3 has 17 residues. DNA of the CDR3: TGTGCCAGCAGTTTATACCGTAGCGGGGAAAGCACAGATACGCAGTATTTT. It is translated as CASSLYRSGESTDTQYF.

The chain employs TRBV5-6 and TRBJ2-7; 10 bases match TRBD1. Germline-derived CDR1 and CDR2 are SGHDT and YYEEEE. V dropped 3 bases and J dropped 0; count of bases not matched to a gene: 3. The CDR3 spans 15 residues. The CDR3 DNA follows: TGTGCCAGCAGCTGGGGACAGGGGCGCTCCTACGAGCAGTACGTC. Protein product: CASSWGQGRSYEQYV.

This clone came up once. The chain has TRBV18 and TRBJ2-2; a possible D gene is TRBD1 (6 bases). CDR1 KGHSH and CDR2 LQKENI come from the germline V gene. CDR3 length: 15 amino acids. Trimming removed 3 bases from V and 5 bases from J, with 13 bases in between. CDR3 residues: CASSPPAGVTGELFF. The CDR3 nucleotides are TGTGCCAGCTCACCCCCGGCAGGGGTTACCGGGGAGCTGTTTTTT.

The chain has TRBV4-3 and TRBJ2-7; no reliable D call. CDR1 and CDR2 from the germline V gene are LGHNA and YSLEER. Trimming cost V 1 base and J 5 bases, with 15 bases left between them. The CDR3 is 15 amino acids. CDR3 sequence (DNA): TGCGCCAGCAGCCAAGCACATCCCGGGTCCCACGAGCAGTACTTC. This gives the protein CASSQAHPGSHEQYF.

The chain combines TRBV6-5 with TRBJ1-2; D remains unclear. The CDR3 runs to 14 residues. Trimming stripped 10 bases from V and 3 bases from J, with 18 bases between. The germline V gene encodes CDR1 MNHEY and CDR2 SVGAGI. CDR3 sequence: CATRSALGHYGYTF. DNA of the CDR3: TGTGCCACCAGGTCCGCGCTTGGGCACTATGGCTACACCTTC.

The chain carries TRBV6-6 and TRBJ1-2; no firm D call. V dropped 7 bases and J dropped 8 bases, with 17 bases sitting between them. This CDR3 region has 13 residues. Germline V gene lookup returns CDR1 MNHNY and CDR2 SVGAGI (reference sequence). The CDR3: CASTIGGGKGYTF. DNA for the CDR3: TGTGCCAGCACAATAGGCGGAGGGAAAGGCTACACCTTC.

This rearrangement joins TRBV5-1 to TRBJ2-7; perhaps TRBD2 as D (5 bases). Per the germline V gene, CDR1 is SGHRS and CDR2 is YFSETQ. V was trimmed by 2 bases and J by 4 bases, leaving 7 bases between them. CDR3 length: 12 residues. The CDR3 DNA sequence: TGCGCCAGCAGCTTCGGGAATTACGAGCAGTACTTC. This sequence encodes CASSFGNYEQYF.

The chain recombines TRBV29-1 with TRBJ1-1; 7 bases are a match to TRBD1. The V segment lost 8 bases and the J segment 5 bases; nucleotides outside the gene matches: 11. The CDR3 loop spans 13 amino acids. The germline V gene has CDR1 SQVTM and CDR2 ANQGSEA. Here the CDR3 DNA reads TGCAGCACTCTGGAGGGGGCTAGAACTGAAGCTTTCTTT. It is translated as CSTLEGARTEAFF.